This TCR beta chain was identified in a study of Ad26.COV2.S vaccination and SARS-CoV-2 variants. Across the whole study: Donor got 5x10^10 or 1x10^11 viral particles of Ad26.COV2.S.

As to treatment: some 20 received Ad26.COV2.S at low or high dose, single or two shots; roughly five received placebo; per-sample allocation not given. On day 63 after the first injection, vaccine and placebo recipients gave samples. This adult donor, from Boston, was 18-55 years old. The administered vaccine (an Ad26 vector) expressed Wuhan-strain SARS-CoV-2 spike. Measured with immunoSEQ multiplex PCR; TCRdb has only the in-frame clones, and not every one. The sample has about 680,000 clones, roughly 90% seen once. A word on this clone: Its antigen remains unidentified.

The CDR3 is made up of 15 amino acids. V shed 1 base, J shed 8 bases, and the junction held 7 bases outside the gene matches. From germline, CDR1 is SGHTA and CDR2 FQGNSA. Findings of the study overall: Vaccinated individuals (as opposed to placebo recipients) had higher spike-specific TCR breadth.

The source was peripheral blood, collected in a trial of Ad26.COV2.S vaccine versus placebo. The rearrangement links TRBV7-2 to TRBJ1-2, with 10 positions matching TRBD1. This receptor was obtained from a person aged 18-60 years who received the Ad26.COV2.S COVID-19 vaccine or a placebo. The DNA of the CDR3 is TGTGCCAGCAGCTTAGAAGGGACAGGGGCCTTAGGCTACACCTTC. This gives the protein CASSLEGTGALGYTF.